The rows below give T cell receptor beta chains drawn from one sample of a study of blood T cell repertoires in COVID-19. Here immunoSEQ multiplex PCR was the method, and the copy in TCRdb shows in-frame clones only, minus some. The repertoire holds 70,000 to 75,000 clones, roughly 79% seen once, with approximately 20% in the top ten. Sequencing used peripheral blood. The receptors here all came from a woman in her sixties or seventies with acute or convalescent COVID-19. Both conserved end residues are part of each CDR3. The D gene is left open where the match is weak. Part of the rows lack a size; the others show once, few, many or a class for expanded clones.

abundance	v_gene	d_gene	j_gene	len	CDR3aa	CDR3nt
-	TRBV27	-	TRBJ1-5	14	CASSPRGGNQPQHF	TGTGCCAGCAGCCCCAGGGGTGGCAATCAGCCCCAGCATTTT
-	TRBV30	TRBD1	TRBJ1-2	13	CAWRPGTGSGYTF	TGTGCCTGGCGTCCCGGGACAGGGAGTGGCTACACCTTC
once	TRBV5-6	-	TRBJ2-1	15	CASSPGFGAYNEQFF	TGTGCCAGCAGCCCCGGCTTTGGGGCTTACAATGAGCAGTTCTTC
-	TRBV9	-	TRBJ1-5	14	CASSTSGGNQPQHF	TGTGCCAGCAGCACTAGTGGGGGCAATCAGCCCCAGCATTTT
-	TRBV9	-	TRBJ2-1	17	CASSVGGTPGSYNEQFF	TGTGCCAGCAGCGTAGGGGGGACACCCGGATCCTACAATGAGCAGTTCTTC
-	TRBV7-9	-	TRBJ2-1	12	CASSSQGLEQFF	TGTGCCAGCAGCTCGCAGGGGCTAGAGCAGTTCTTC
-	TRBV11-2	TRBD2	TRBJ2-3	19	CASSLGGTSGSFRTDTQYF	TGTGCCAGCAGCTTAGGAGGAACTAGCGGGAGTTTTCGCACAGATACGCAGTATTTT
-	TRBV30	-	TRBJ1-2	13	CAWGFEPFYGYTF	TGTGCCTGGGGCTTCGAGCCCTTCTATGGCTACACCTTC
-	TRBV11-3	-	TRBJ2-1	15	CASSPTGTLNNEQFF	TGTGCCAGCAGCCCCACCGGGACTCTTAACAATGAGCAGTTCTTC
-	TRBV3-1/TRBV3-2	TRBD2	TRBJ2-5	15	CASSRSGTSGETQYF	TGTGCCAGCAGCCGATCCGGGACTAGCGGAGAGACCCAGTACTTC
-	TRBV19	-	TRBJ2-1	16	CATTPLQGASYNEQFF	TGTGCCACCACTCCCCTACAGGGAGCGTCCTACAATGAGCAGTTCTTC
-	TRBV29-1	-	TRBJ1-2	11	CSVGPSDGYTF	TGCAGCGTTGGTCCCTCCGATGGCTACACCTTC
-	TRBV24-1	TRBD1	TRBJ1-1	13	CATSDRTGLGAFF	TGTGCCACCAGTGACCGGACAGGGCTTGGAGCTTTCTTT
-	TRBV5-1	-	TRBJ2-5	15	CASSSNRVPQETQYF	TGCGCCAGCAGCTCCAACAGGGTTCCCCAAGAGACCCAGTACTTC
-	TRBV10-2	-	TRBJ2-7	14	CASSEFQDTYEQYF	TGCGCCAGCAGTGAGTTTCAGGATACCTACGAGCAGTACTTC
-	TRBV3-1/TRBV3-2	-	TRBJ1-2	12	CASSQDFYGYTF	TGTGCCAGCAGCCAAGACTTCTATGGCTACACCTTC
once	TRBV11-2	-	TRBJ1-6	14	CASSLSGTRSPLHF	TGTGCCAGCAGCCTCTCGGGAACTCGATCACCCCTCCACTTT
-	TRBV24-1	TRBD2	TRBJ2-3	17	CATSDPQREGLADTQYF	TGTGCCACCAGTGACCCCCAGCGGGAGGGCCTAGCAGATACGCAGTATTTT
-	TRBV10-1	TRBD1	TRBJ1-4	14	CASSSGQGNEKLFF	TGCGCCAGCAGCTCGGGACAGGGGAATGAAAAACTGTTTTTT
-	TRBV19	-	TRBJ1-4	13	CASMGWQVRKLFF	TGTGCCAGTATGGGCTGGCAGGTACGGAAACTGTTTTTT
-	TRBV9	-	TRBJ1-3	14	CASSFRHSGNTIYF	TGTGCCAGCAGCTTCCGACACTCTGGAAACACCATATATTTT
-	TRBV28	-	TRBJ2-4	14	CASRKQGAKNIQYF	TGTGCCAGCAGAAAACAGGGAGCCAAAAACATTCAGTACTTC
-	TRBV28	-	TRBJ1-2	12	CASSQQDYGYTF	TGTGCCAGCAGTCAGCAGGACTATGGCTACACCTTC
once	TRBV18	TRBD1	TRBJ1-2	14	CASSPPSDRHGYTF	TGTGCCAGCTCACCACCGTCGGACAGGCATGGCTACACCTTC
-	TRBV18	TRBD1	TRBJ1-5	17	CASSPFPDRGGNQPQHF	TGTGCCAGCTCACCTTTTCCGGACAGGGGCGGCAATCAGCCCCAGCATTTT
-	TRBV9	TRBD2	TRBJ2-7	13	CASSSGSNYEQYF	TGTGCCAGCTCTAGCGGGAGTAACTACGAGCAGTACTTC
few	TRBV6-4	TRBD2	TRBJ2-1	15	CASSELAGDYNEQFF	TGTGCCAGCAGTGAACTAGCGGGGGACTACAATGAGCAGTTCTTC
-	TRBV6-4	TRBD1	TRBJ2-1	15	CASSPGTVAYNEQFF	TGTGCCAGCAGCCCCGGGACAGTCGCCTACAATGAGCAGTTCTTC
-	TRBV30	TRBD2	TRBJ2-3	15	CAWSQLAGVTDTQYF	TGTGCCTGGAGTCAACTAGCGGGAGTTACAGATACGCAGTATTTT
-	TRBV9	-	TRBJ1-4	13	CASAEEADEKLFF	TGTGCCAGCGCGGAGGAAGCGGATGAAAAACTGTTTTTT
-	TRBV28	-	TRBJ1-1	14	CASSLDRRNTEAFF	TGTGCCAGCAGTCTTGACAGGCGGAACACTGAAGCTTTCTTT
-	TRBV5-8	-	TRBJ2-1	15	CASSLGTVSYNEQFF	TGTGCCAGCAGCTTGGGGACAGTTAGCTACAATGAGCAGTTCTTC